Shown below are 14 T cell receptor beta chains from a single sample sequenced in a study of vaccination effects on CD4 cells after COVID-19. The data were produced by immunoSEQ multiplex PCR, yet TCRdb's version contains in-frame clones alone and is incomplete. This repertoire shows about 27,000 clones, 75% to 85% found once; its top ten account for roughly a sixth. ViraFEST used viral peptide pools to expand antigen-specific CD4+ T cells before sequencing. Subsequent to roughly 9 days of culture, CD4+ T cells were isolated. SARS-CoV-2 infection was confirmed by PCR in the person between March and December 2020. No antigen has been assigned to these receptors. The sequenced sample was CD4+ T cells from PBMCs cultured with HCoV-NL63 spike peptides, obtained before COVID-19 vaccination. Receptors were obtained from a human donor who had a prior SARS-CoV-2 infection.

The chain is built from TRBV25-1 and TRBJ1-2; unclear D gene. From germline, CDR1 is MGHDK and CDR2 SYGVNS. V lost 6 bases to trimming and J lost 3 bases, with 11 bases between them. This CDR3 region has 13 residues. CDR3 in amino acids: CASRGRNDYGYTF. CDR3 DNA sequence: TGTGCCAGCAGGGGTAGAAATGACTATGGCTACACCTTC.

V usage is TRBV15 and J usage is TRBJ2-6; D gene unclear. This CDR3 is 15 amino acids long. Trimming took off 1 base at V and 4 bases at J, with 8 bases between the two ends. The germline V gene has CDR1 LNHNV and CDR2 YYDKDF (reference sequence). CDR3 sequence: CATSRGGTGANVLTF. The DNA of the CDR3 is TGTGCCACCAGCAGAGGGGGTACCGGGGCCAACGTCCTGACTTTC.

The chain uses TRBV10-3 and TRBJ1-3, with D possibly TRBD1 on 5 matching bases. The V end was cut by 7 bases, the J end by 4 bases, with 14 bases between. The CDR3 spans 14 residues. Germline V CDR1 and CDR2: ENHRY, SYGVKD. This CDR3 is CAIKGTLMGNTIYF. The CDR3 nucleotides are TGTGCCATCAAGGGGACCTTAATGGGAAACACCATATATTTT.

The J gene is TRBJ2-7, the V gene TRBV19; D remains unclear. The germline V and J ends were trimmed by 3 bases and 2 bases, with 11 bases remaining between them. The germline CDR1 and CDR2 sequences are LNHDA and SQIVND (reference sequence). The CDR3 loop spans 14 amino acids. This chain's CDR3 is CASSINTAAYEQYF. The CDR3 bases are TGTGCCAGTAGTATTAACACAGCAGCCTACGAGCAGTACTTC.

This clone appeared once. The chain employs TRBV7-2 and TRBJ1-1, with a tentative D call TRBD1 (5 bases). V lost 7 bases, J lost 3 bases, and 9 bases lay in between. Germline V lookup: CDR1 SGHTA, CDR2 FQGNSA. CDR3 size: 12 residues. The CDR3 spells CASKGVDTEAFF. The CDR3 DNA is TGTGCCAGCAAAGGGGTTGACACTGAAGCTTTCTTT.

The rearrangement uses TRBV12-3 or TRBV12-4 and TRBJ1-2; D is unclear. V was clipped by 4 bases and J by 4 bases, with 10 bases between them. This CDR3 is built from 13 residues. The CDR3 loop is CASSSAVPYGYTF. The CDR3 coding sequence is TGTGCCAGCAGTTCTGCAGTACCCTATGGCTACACCTTC.

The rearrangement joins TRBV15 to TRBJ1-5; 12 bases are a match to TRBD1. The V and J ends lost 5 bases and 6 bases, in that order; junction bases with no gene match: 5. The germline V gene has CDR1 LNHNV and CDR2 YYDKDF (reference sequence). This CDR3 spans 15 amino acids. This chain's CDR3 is CATSGGTGGGQPQHF. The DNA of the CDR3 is TGTGCCACCAGCGGGGGGACAGGGGGCGGTCAGCCCCAGCATTTT.

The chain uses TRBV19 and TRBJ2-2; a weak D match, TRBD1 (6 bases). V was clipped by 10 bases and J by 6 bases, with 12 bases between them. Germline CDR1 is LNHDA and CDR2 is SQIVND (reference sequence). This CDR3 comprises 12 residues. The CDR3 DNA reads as TGTGCCACCTCCAACAGGGCCGGGGAGCTGTTTTTT. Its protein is CATSNRAGELFF.

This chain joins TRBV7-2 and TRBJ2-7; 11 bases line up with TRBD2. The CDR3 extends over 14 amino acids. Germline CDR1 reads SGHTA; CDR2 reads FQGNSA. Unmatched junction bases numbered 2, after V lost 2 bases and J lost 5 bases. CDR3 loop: CASSLRLAGHEQYF. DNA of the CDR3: TGTGCCAGCAGCTTACGACTAGCGGGACACGAGCAGTACTTC.

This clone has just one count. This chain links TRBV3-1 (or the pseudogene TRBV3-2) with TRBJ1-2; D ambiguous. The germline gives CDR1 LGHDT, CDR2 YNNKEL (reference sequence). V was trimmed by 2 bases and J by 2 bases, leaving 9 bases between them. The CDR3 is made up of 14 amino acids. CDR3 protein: CASSQLGRNYGYTF. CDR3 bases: TGTGCCAGCAGCCAACTGGGTAGAAACTATGGCTACACCTTC.

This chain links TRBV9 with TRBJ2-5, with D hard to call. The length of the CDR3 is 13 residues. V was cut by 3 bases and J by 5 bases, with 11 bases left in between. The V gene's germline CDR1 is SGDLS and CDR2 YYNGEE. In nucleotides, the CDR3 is TGTGCCAGCAGCGCAGACGAGTGGGAGACCCAGTACTTC. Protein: CASSADEWETQYF.

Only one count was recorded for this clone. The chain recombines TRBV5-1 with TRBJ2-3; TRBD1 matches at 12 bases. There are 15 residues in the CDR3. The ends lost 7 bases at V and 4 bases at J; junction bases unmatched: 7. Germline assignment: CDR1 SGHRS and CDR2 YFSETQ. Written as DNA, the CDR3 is TGCGCCAGCGCTTTTGGGACAGGGGGCGCAGATACGCAGTATTTT. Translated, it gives CASAFGTGGADTQYF.

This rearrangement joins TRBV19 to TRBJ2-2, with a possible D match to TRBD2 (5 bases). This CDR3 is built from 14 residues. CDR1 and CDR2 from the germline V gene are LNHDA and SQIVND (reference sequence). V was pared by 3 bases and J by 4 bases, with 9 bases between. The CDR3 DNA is TGTGCCAGTAGTATGTGGGCGGGCACCGGGGAGCTGTTTTTT. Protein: CASSMWAGTGELFF.

For the CDR3, the DNA is TGTGCCAGCAGCTTGGCGGGACTAGCGGGGAACTACAATGAGCAGTTCTTC. It is translated as CASSLAGLAGNYNEQFF. The chain is built from TRBV7-3 and TRBJ2-1; 13 bases map to TRBD2. This CDR3 comprises 17 residues. Germline values: CDR1 SGHTA, CDR2 FQGTGA. After removal of 3 bases from V and 3 bases from J, the junction contained 5 bases not matched to a gene.